This TCR beta chain was identified during a study of blood T cell repertoires in COVID-19. Study-level information: Italy, Spain and the United States were the sources of the convalescent and acute COVID-19 samples.

Trimming shortened V by 5 bases and J by 2 bases, and 19 bases separated the two germline ends. CDR3 length equals 16 residues. The germline V gene has CDR1 SGHTA and CDR2 FQGNSA. Original processing notes: Amplifying reference gene primers gave estimates of nucleated cell counts. The repertoire was sequenced with immunoSEQ multiplex PCR; TCRdb's copy has only in-frame clones and lacks some. Clone size and the V and J calls come from that table; the DNA yielded D and trimming. This sample has about 340,000 clones, with around four fifths found just once. This chain connects TRBV7-2 to TRBJ2-7; TRBD1 might be the D (5 bases). The sequenced sample consisted of peripheral blood. This TCR was sampled from a man aged 25-45 years with active or convalescent COVID-19. CDR3 nucleotide sequence: TGTGCCAGCAGCCCCGACCCCCGTTTGGGGCCCTACGAGCAGTACTTC. Translation gives CASSPDPRLGPYEQYF.